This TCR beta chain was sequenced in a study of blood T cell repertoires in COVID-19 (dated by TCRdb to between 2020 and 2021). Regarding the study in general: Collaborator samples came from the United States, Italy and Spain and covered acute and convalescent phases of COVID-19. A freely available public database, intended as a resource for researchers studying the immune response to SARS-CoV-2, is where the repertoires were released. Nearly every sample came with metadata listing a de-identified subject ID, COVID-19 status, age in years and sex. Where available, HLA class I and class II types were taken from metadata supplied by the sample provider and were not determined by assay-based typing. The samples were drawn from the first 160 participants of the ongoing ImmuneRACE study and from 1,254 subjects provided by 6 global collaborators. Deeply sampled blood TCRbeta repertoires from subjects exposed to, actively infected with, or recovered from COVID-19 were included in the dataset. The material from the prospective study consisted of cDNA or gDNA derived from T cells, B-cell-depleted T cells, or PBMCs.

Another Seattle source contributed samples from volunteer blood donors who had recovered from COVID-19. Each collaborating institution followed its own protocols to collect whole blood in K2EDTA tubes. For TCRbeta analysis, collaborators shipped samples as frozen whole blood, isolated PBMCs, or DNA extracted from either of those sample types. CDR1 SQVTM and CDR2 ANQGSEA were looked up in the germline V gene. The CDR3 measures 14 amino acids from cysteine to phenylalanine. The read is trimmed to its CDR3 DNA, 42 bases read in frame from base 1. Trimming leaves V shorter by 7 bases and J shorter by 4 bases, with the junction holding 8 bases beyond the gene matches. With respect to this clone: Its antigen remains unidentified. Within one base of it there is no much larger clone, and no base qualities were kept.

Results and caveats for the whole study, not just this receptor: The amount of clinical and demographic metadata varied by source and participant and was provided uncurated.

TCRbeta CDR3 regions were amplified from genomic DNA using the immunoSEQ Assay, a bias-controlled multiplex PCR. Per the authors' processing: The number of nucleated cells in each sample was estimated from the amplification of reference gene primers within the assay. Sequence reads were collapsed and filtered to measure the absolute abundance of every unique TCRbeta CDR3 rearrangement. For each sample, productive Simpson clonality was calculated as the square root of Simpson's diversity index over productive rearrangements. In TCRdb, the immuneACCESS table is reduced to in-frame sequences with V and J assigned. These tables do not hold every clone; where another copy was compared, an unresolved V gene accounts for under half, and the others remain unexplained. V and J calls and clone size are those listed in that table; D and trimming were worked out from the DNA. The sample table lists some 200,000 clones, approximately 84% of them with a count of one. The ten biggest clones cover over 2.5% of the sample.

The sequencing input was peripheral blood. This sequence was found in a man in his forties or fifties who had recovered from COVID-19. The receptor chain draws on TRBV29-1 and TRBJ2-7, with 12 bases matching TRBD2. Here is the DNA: TGCAGCGGACTAGCGGGAGTCTCTGGTTACGAGCAGTACTTC. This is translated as CSGLAGVSGYEQYF.